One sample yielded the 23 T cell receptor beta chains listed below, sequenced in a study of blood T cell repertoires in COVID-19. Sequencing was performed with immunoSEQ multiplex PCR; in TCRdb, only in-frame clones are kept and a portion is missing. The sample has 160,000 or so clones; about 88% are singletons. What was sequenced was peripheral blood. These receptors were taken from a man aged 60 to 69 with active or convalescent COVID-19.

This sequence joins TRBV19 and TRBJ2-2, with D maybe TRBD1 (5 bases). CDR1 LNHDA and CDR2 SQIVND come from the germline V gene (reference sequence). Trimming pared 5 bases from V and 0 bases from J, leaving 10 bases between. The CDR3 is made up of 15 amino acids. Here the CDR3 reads CASSLAGSNTGELFF. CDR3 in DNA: TGTGCCAGTAGTCTGGCAGGGTCGAACACCGGGGAGCTGTTTTTT.

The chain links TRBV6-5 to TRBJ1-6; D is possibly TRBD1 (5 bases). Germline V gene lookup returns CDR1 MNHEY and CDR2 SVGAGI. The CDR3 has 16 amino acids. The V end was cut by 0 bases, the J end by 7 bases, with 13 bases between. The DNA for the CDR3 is TGTGCCAGCAGTTACTCAGGCAGGGTAACGAATTCACCCCTCCACTTT. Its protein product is CASSYSGRVTNSPLHF.

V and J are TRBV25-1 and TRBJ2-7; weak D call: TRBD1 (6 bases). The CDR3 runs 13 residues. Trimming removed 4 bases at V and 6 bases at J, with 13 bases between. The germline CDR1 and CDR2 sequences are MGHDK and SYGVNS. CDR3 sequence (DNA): TGTGCCAGCAGTGCGACAGGTATAGGCGAGCAGTACTTC. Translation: CASSATGIGEQYF.

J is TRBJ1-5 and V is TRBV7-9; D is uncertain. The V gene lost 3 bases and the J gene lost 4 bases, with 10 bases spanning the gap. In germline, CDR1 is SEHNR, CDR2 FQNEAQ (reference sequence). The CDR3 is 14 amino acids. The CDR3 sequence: CASSFPGLNQPQHF. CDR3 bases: TGTGCCAGCAGCTTCCCGGGTCTAAATCAGCCCCAGCATTTT.

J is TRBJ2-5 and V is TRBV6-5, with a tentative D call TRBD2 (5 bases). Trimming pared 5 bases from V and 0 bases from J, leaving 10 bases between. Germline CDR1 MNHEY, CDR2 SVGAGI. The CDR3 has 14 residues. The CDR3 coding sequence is TGTGCCAGCAGTAGATCCGGGAACCAAGAGACCCAGTACTTC. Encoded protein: CASSRSGNQETQYF.

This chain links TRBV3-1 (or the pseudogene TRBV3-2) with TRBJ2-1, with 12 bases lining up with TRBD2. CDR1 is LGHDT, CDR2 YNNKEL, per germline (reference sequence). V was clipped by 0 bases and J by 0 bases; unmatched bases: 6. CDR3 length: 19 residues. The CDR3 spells CASSQDRLAGGGSYNEQFF. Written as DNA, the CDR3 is TGTGCCAGCAGCCAAGATCGGCTAGCGGGGGGGGGCTCCTACAATGAGCAGTTCTTC.

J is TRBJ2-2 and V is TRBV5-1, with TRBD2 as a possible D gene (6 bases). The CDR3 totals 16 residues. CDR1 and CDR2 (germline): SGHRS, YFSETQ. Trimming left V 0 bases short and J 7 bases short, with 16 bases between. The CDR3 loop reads CASSLGAGSAGGELFF. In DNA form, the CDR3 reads TGCGCCAGCAGCTTGGGTGCGGGGTCCGCGGGCGGGGAGCTGTTTTTT.

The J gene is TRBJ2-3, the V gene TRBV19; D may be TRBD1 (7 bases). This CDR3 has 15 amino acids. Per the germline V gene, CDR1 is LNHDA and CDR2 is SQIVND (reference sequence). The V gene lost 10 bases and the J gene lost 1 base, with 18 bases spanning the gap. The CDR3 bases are TGTGCCACTAAAAGACAGGGACTCGGCACAGATACGCAGTATTTT. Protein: CATKRQGLGTDTQYF. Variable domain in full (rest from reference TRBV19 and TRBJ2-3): DGGITQSPKYLFRKEGQNVTLSCEQNLNHDAMYWYRQDPGQGLRLIYYSQIVNDFQKGDIAEGYSVSREKKESFPLTVTSAQKNPTAFYLCATKRQGLGTDTQYFGPGTRLTVL.

The CDR3 sequence: CASRLSDLSNEKLFF. DNA for the CDR3: TGTGCCAGCAGACTAAGCGACCTCAGCAATGAAAAACTGTTTTTT. The chain employs TRBV27 and TRBJ1-4; D gene unclear. The CDR3 totals 15 residues. The germline CDR1 and CDR2 sequences are MNHEY and SMNVEV (reference sequence). V was cut by 6 bases and J by 5 bases, with 16 bases left in between.

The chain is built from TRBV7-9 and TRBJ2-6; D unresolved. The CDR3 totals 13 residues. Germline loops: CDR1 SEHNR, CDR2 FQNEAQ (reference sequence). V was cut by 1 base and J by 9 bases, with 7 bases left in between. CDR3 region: CASSLDQYNVLTF. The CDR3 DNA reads TGTGCCAGCAGCTTAGACCAGTACAACGTCCTGACTTTC.

This chain's CDR3 is CASSVDSNYGYTF. CDR3 bases: TGTGCCAGCAGCGTGGACTCTAACTATGGCTACACCTTC. The chain carries TRBV11-2 and TRBJ1-2, with no clear D. Germline V gives CDR1 SGHAT, CDR2 FQNNGV. The length of the CDR3 is 13 residues. Trimming took off 5 bases at V and 0 bases at J, with 7 bases between the two ends. Using reference TRBV11-2 and TRBJ1-2 for the parts outside the CDR3, the full variable domain is EAGVAQSPRYKIIEKRQSVAFWCNPISGHATLYWYQQILGQGPKLLIQFQNNGVVDDSQLPKDRFSAERLKGVDSTLKIQPAKLEDSAVYLCASSVDSNYGYTFGSGTRLTVV.

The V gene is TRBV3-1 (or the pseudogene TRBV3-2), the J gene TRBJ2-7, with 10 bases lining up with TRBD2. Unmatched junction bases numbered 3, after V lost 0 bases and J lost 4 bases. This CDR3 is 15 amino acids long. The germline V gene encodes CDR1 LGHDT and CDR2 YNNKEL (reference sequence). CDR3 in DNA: TGTGCCAGCAGCCAAGATGTAGCGGGGGGTTACGAGCAGTACTTC. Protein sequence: CASSQDVAGGYEQYF.

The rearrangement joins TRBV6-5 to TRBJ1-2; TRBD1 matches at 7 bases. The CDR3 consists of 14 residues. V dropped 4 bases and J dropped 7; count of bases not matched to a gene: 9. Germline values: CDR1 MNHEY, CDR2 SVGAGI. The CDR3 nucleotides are TGTGCCAGCAGTTCCGGGACAGCCAGAGGTGGCTACACCTTC. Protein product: CASSSGTARGGYTF.

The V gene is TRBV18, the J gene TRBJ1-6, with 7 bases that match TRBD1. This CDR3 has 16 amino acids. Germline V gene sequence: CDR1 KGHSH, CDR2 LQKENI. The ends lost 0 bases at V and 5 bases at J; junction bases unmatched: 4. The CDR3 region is CASSPPGTVHNSPLHF. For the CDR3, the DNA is TGTGCCAGCTCACCACCGGGGACAGTACATAATTCACCCCTCCACTTT.

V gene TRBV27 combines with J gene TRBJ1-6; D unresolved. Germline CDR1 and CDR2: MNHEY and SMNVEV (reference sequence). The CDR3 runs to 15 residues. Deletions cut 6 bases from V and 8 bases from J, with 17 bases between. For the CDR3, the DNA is TGTGCCAGCAGCAGACCGGGGTCCAGTCATTCACCCCTCCACTTT. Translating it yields CASSRPGSSHSPLHF.

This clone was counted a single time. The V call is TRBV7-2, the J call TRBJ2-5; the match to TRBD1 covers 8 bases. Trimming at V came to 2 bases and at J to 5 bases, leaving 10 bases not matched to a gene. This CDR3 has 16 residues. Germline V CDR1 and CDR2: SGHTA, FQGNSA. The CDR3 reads CASSLRGRTGRETQYF. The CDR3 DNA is TGTGCCAGCAGCTTAAGGGGGAGGACAGGGCGGGAGACCCAGTACTTC.

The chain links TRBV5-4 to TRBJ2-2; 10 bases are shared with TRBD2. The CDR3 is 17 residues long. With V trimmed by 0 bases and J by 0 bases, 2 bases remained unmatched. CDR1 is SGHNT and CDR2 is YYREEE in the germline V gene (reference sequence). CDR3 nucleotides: TGTGCCAGCAGCTTGGCTAGCGGGAGTTCGAACACCGGGGAGCTGTTTTTT. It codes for CASSLASGSSNTGELFF.

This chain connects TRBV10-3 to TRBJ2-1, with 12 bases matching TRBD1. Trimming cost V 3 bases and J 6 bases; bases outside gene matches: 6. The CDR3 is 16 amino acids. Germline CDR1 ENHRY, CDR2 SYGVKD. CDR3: CAISDAGTGGRNEQFF. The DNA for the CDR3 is TGTGCCATCAGTGATGCCGGGACAGGGGGCCGCAATGAGCAGTTCTTC.

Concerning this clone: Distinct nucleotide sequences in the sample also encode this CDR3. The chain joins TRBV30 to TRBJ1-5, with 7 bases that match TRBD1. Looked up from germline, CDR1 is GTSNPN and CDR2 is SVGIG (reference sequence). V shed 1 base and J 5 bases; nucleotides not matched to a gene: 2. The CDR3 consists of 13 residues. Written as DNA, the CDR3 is TGTGCCTGGAGTGGAACAGGGGATCAGCCCCAGCATTTT. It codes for CAWSGTGDQPQHF.

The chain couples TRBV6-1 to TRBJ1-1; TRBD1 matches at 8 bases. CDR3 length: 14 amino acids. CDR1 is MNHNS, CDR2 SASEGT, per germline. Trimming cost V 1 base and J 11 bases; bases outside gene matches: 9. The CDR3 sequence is CASSEDRGARRAFF. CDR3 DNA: TGTGCCAGCAGTGAAGACAGGGGGGCCCGACGGGCTTTCTTT.

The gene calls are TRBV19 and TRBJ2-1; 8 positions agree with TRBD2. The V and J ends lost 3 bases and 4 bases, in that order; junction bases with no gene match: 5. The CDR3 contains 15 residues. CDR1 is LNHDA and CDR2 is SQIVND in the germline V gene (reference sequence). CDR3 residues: CASSMSAGGYNEQFF. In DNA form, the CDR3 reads TGTGCCAGTAGTATGTCGGCGGGGGGATACAATGAGCAGTTCTTC.

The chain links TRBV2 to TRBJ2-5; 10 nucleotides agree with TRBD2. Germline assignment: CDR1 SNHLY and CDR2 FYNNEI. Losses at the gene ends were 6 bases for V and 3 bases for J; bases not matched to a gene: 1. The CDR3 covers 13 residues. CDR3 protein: CASRGTSEETQYF. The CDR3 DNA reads TGTGCCAGCAGGGGGACTAGCGAAGAGACCCAGTACTTC.

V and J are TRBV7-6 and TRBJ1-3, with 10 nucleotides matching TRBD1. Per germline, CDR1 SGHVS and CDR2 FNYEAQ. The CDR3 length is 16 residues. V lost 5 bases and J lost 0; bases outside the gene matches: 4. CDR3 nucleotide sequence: TGTGCCAGCAGCGACAGGGGGCCCAACTCTGGAAACACCATATATTTT. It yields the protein CASSDRGPNSGNTIYF.